This TCR beta chain was recorded in a study of CD8 T cells in ankylosing spondylitis. Regarding the study as a whole: Fewer than ten highly homologous variants made up a TCR beta motif that seemed to typify ankylosing spondylitis blood. The authors reported significant enrichment of disease-linked clones in matched ankylosing spondylitis synovial fluid.

This clonotype has a handful of counts. Its antigen is undetermined. TCRdb reprocessed the 5' RACE reads via MiXCR and lists one record per CDR3 protein. The data hold under 850,000 distinct CDR3 sequences, with around 17% observed a single time. This CDR3 has 14 residues. The germline V and J ends were trimmed by 4 bases and 9 bases, with 16 bases remaining between them. From germline, CDR1 is LGHDT and CDR2 YNNKEL (reference sequence). This TCR was sampled from a male donor with ankylosing spondylitis. The chain recombines TRBV3-1 with TRBJ2-1; no clear D gene. Specimen: blood, either unsorted or a sorted T cell fraction (not recorded which). CDR3: CASSLTISRREQFF. CDR3 in DNA: TGTGCCAGCAGCCTAACTATTAGCCGGCGTGAGCAGTTCTTC.